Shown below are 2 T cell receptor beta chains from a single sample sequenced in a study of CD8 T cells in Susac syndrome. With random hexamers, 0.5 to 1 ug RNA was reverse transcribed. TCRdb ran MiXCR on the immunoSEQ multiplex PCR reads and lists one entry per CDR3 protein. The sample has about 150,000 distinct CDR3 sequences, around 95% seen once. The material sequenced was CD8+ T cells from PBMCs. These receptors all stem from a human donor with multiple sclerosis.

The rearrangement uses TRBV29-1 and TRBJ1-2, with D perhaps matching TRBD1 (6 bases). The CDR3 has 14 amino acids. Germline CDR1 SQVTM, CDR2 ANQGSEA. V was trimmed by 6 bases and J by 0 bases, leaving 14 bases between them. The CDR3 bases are TGCAGCGTCGCTGCAGGGGATGCTAACTATGGCTACACCTTC. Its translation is CSVAAGDANYGYTF.

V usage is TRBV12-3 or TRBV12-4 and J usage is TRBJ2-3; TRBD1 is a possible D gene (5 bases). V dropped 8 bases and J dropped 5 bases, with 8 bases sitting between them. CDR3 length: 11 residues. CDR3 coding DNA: TGTGCCAGCTGGGGCGGAGATACGCAGTATTTT. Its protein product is CASWGGDTQYF.